One T cell receptor (beta chain) is described in this entry. Trimming at V came to 7 bases and at J to 5 bases, leaving 6 bases not matched to a gene. Germline values: CDR1 SGHRS, CDR2 YFSETQ. The CDR3 spans 14 residues. This record belongs to a study of blood T cell repertoires in COVID-19. Turning to the study itself: PBMCs, B-cell-depleted T cells, or T cells provided the cDNA or gDNA that made up the material.

Per the original methods: The authors estimated nucleated cell counts from reference gene primer amplification. Sequenced by immunoSEQ multiplex PCR; TCRdb stores in-frame clones only, minus some. V, J and clone size are taken as reported in that table, and D and trimming were inferred from the DNA itself. The sample lists around 300,000 clones, 83% occurring once. The rearrangement joins TRBV5-1 to TRBJ2-5; 12 nucleotides line up with TRBD1. The specimen sequenced was peripheral blood. This clonotype was sampled from a woman between 45 and 65 years old who had recovered from COVID-19. In DNA, the CDR3 is TGCGCCAGCGTAGGGACAGGGGGCTCGGAGACCCAGTACTTC. It specifies CASVGTGGSETQYF.